This TCR beta chain was identified during a study of OX40 agonist ivuxolimab in advanced cancers. Study at large: Having had anti-PD-1, anti-PD-L1 or anti-CTLA-4 therapy before was allowed, and approximately 40% had some. Partial responses were achieved by three patients: one hepatocellular carcinoma, two cutaneous melanoma.

V gave up 6 bases and J gave up 5 bases, with 17 bases separating them. Per germline, CDR1 LNHDA and CDR2 SQIVND (reference sequence). The CDR3 is made up of 14 amino acids. The data were produced by immunoSEQ multiplex PCR, yet TCRdb's version contains in-frame clones alone and is incomplete. The sample lists about 42,000 clones, 70% to 85% occurring once. Study-level results: Some of the nonresponding patients also showed low levels of normalized T-cell clonal expansion. At doses 0.1 to 3.0 mg/kg, CD4+ and CD8+ clones expanded.

Of note for this clone: What it binds is unknown.

The chain employs TRBV19 and TRBJ2-7; weak D call: TRBD2 (5 bases). The receptor's source is an adult with an advanced solid tumor such as melanoma, head and neck, liver or kidney cancer. The sequencing here drew on CD4+ or CD8+ T cells sorted from blood, taken in a trial of the OX40 agonist ivuxolimab. CDR3 region: CASRPNGVGDEQYF. For the CDR3, the DNA is TGTGCCAGTAGACCGAACGGGGTTGGTGACGAGCAGTACTTC.